The clone carrying this T cell receptor beta chain was seen only a few times. As yet, its antigen is unknown. This sample is part of a study of identical twins. TCRdb reanalysed the 5' RACE reads using MiXCR and keeps one entry per CDR3 protein. The table shows about 390,000 distinct CDR3 sequences, with 9% occurring only once. This CDR3 spans 16 amino acids. Germline V gene sequence: CDR1 SGDLS, CDR2 YYNGEE. V shed 3 bases and J 2 bases; nucleotides not matched to a gene: 3. Study-level findings and limits: Invariant T cells like MAIT and iNKT could partly confound the zero-insertion analyses.

The V call is TRBV9, the J call TRBJ2-2; 11 positions match TRBD2. The sequence was collected from a woman in her forties or fifties in good health. The material sequenced was naive T cells sorted from blood. CDR3 protein: CASSAGLAANTGELFF. The DNA for the CDR3 is TGTGCCAGCAGCGCGGGACTAGCGGCTAACACCGGGGAGCTGTTTTTT.